Given below is one T cell receptor (beta chain) in context. No antigen is known for it. Prior to sequencing, the ViraFEST assay stimulated PBMC with viral peptide pools, which expanded the antigen-specific CD4+ T cells. The authors isolated CD4+ T cells after approximately 9 days of culture. The vaccine recipients had no prior SARS-CoV-2 infection, with negative nucleocapsid antibodies. This table comes from immunoSEQ multiplex PCR, and its TCRdb copy is limited to in-frame clones, with some not included. The sample has 70,000 to 75,000 clones, roughly three quarters seen once. The sample comes from a study of vaccination effects on CD4 cells after COVID-19. Findings of the study overall: Limitations: small convalescent group and missing early post-infection timepoints.

This sample comprised CD4+ T cells from PBMCs cultured with HCoV-OC43 spike peptides, obtained before COVID-19 vaccination. The subset: HCoV-OC43 spike overlapping peptide pool stimulation. The TCR comes from a human donor who received a COVID-19 vaccine.

The CDR3 region is CASSLYPHMGYTF. The CDR3 DNA sequence: TGTGCCAGCAGCTTATACCCCCATATGGGCTACACCTTC. V is TRBV7-9 and J is TRBJ1-2; no clear D gene. V shed 2 bases and J shed 8 bases, with 12 bases lying between them. Germline loops: CDR1 SEHNR, CDR2 FQNEAQ (reference sequence). The CDR3 is 13 residues long.